This T cell receptor beta chain was documented in a study of tumor and adjacent non-tumor tissue in lung cancer. As for the study in general: About 4.2 million productive TCRbeta reads were obtained per sample on average.

General study findings and limits: Shorter survival was associated with higher TCR diversity in tumors. In normal lung, the top 100 clones were significantly more dominant than in tumor.

This CDR3 has 16 amino acids. Trimming removed 4 bases from V and 3 bases from J, with 20 bases in between. Germline V gene lookup returns CDR1 DFQATT and CDR2 SNEGSKA (reference sequence). This sample's RNA came from whole unsorted tissue. A modified ARM-PCR protocol with three rounds of nested PCR amplified TCRbeta. Each CDR3 protein gets one entry after TCRdb re-called the multiplex PCR reads with MiXCR. The data contain 95,000 to 150,000 distinct CDR3 sequences, around three fifths of them singletons. This clonotype was seen ten or more times. Its antigen remains unknown. The rearrangement links TRBV20-1 to TRBJ2-3, with D maybe TRBD2 (5 bases). The origin of this receptor is a young man with non-small cell lung cancer. Sequences were obtained from lung tumor tissue. CDR3: CSATGSPGEWTDTQYF. CDR3 DNA sequence: TGCAGTGCTACGGGATCTCCCGGAGAGTGGACAGATACGCAGTATTTT.